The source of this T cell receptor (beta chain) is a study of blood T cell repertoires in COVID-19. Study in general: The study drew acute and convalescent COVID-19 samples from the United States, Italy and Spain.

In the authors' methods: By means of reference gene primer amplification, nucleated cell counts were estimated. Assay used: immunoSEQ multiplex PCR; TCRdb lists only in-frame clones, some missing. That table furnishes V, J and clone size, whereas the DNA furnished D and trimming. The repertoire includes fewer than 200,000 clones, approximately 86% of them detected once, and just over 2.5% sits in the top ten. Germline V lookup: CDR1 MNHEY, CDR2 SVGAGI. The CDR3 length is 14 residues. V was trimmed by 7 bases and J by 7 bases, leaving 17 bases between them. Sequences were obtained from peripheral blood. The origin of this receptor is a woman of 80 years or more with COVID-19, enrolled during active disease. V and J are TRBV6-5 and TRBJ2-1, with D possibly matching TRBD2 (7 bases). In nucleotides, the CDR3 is TGTGCCAGCACCACGGGGGGCTCGTATAATGAGCAGTTCTTC. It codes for CASTTGGSYNEQFF.